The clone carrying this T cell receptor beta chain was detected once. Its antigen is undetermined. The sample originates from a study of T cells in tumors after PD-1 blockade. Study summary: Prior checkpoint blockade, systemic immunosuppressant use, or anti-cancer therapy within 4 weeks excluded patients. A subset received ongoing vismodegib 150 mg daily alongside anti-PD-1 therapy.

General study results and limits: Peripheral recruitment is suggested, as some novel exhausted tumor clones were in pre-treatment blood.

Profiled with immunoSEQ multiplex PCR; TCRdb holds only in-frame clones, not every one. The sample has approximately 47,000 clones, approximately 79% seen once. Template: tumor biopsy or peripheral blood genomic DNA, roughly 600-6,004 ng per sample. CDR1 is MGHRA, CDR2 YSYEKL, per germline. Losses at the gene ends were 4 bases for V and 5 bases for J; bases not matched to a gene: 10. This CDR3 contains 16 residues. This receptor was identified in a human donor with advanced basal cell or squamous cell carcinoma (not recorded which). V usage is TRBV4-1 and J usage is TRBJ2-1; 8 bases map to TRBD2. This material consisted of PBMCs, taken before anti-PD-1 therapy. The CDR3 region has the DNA TGCGCCAGCAGCCCCTCGGCGAGCGGGGGAGACAATGAGCAGTTCTTC. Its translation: CASSPSASGGDNEQFF.